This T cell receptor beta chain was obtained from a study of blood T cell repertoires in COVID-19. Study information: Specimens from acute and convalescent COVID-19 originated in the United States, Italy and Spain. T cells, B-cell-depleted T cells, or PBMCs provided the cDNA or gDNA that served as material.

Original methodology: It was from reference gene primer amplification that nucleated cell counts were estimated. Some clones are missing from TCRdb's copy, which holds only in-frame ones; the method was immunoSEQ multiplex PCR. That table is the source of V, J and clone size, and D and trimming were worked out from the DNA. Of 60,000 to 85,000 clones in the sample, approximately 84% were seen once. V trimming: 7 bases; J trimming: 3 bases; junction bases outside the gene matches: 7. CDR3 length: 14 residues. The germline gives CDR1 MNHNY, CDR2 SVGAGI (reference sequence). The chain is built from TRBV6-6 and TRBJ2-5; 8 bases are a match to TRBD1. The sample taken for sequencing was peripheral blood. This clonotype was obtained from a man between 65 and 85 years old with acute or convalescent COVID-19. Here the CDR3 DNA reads TGTGCCAGCACCTCGCCGACAGGGGAAGAGACCCAGTACTTC. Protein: CASTSPTGEETQYF.